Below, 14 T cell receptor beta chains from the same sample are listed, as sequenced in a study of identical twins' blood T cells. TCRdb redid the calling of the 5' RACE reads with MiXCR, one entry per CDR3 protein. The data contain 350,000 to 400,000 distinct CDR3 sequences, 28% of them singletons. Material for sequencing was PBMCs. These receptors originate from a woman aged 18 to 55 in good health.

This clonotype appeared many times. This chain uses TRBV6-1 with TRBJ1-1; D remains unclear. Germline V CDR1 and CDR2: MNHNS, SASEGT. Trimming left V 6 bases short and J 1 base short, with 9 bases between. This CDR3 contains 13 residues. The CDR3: CASSQEPNTEAFF. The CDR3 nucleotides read TGTGCCAGCAGCCAAGAGCCGAACACTGAAGCTTTCTTT.

CDR3 bases: TGCAGTGCGATTATGAGGACTTCCAGCACAGATACGCAGTATTTT. Encoded protein: CSAIMRTSSTDTQYF. The rearrangement joins TRBV20-1 to TRBJ2-3; possibly TRBD2 for D (5 bases). Deletions cut 6 bases from V and 0 bases from J, with 16 bases between. The CDR3 has 15 residues. Germline V gene lookup returns CDR1 DFQATT and CDR2 SNEGSKA (reference sequence).

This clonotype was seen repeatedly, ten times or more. CDR3 sequence: CASSPVFGVDNEQFF. The DNA for the CDR3 is TGTGCCAGCAGCCCTGTGTTCGGGGTAGACAATGAGCAGTTCTTC. The rearrangement links TRBV14 to TRBJ2-1; possible D gene TRBD2, 5 bases. The CDR3 length is 15 residues. Germline V gene lookup returns CDR1 SGHDN and CDR2 FVKESK. The V and J ends lost 4 bases and 5 bases respectively, with 15 bases between them.

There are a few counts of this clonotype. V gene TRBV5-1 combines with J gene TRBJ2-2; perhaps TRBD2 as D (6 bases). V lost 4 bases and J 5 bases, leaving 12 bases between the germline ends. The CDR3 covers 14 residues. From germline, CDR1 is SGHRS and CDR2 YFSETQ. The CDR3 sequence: CASSPTSWTGELFF. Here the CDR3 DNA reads TGCGCCAGCAGCCCTACTAGCTGGACCGGGGAGCTGTTTTTT.

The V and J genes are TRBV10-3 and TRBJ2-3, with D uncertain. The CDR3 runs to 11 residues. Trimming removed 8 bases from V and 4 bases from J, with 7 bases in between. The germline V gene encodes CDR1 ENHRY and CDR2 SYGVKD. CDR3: CAIGTSDTQYF. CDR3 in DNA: TGTGCCATCGGAACATCAGATACGCAGTATTTT.

CDR3: CASSEGRGVFNEQFF. The CDR3 nucleotides read TGTGCCAGCAGCGAGGGACGGGGGGTTTTCAATGAGCAGTTCTTC. This chain connects TRBV7-2 to TRBJ2-1; TRBD2 matches 7 bases. Losses at the gene ends were 5 bases for V and 6 bases for J; bases not matched to a gene: 10. Germline values: CDR1 SGHTA, CDR2 FQGNSA. The CDR3 loop spans 15 amino acids. Drawing the rest from reference TRBV7-2 and TRBJ2-1, the complete variable domain is GAGVSQSPSNKVTEKGKDVELRCDPISGHTALYWYRQSLGQGLEFLIYFQGNSAPDKSGLPSDRFSAERTGGSVSTLTIQRTQQEDSAVYLCASSEGRGVFNEQFFGPGTRLTVL.

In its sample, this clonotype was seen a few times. The CDR3 DNA is TGCAGCGTTTTGGGGGAGACAGGGAAGAACACTGAAGCTTTCTTT. Protein: CSVLGETGKNTEAFF. J is TRBJ1-1 and V is TRBV29-1, with TRBD1 matching 7 bases. Germline V gene sequence: CDR1 SQVTM, CDR2 ANQGSEA. J gave up 1 base and V 5 bases, and 10 bases lay outside the gene matches. This CDR3 comprises 15 residues.

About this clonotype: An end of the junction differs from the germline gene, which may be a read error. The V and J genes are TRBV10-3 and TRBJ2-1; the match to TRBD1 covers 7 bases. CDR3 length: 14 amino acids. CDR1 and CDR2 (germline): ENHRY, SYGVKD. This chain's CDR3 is CAISGRDSYNKQFF. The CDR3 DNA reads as TGTGCCATCAGTGGAAGGGACAGTTACAATAAGCAGTTCTTC.

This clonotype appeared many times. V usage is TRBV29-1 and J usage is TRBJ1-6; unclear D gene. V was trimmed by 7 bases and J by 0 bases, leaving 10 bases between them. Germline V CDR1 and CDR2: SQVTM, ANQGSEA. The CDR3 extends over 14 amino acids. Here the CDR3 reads CSARESSYNSPLHF. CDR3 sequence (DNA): TGCAGCGCCCGCGAGAGCTCCTATAATTCACCCCTCCACTTT.

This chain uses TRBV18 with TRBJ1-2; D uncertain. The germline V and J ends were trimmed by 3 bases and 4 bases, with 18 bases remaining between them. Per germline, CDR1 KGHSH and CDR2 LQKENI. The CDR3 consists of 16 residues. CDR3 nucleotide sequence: TGTGCCAGCTCACCTTTTTCGCCCGACTTCACCTATGGCTACACCTTC. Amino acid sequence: CASSPFSPDFTYGYTF.

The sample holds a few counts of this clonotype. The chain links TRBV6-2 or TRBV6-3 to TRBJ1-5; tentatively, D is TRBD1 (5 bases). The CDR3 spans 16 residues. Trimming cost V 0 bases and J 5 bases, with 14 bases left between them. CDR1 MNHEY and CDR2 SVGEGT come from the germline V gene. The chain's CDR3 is CASSYSRRVDDQPQHF. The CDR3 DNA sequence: TGTGCCAGCAGTTACTCGCGCAGGGTGGACGATCAGCCCCAGCATTTT.

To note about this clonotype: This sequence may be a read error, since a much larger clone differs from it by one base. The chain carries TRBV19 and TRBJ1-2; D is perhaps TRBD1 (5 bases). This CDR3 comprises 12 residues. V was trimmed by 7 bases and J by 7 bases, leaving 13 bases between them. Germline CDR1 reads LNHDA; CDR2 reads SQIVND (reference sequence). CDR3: CASNTRGAGYTF. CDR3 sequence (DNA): TGTGCCAGTAATACTAGGGGAGCTGGCTACACCTTC.

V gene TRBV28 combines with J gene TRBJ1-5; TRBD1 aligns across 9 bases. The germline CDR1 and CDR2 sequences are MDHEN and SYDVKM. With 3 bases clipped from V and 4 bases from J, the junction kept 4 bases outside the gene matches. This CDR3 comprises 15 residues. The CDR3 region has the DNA TGTGCCAGCAGTTTTGACAGGGGGGCAAATCAGCCCCAGCATTTT. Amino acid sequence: CASSFDRGANQPQHF. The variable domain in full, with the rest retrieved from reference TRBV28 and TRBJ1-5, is DVKVTQSSRYLVKRTGEKVFLECVQDMDHENMFWYRQDPGLGLRLIYFSYDVKMKEKGDIPEGYSVSREKKERFSLILESASTNQTSMYLCASSFDRGANQPQHFGDGTRLSIL.

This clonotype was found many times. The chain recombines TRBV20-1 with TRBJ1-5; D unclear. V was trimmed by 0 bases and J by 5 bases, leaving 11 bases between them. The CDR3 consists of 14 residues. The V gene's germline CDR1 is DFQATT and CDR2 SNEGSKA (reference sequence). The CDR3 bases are TGCAGTGCTAGAGATGGGCCAGTGCATCAGCCCCAGCATTTT. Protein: CSARDGPVHQPQHF.